This T cell receptor (beta chain) is from a study of naive and memory T cell subsets. Both TRBC1 and TRBC2 were covered by a beta constant-region primer of two equimolar oligonucleotides. TCRdb processed the UMI-ligation and nested PCR reads anew with MiXCR; each CDR3 protein has one entry. The table lists approximately 140,000 distinct CDR3 sequences, over 15% of them singletons, with more than 0.13% in the top ten. The source of this sequence is a human donor in good health. Sequencing was performed on naive CD4+ T cells from blood.

The CDR3 reads CASSLTDRGSYNEQFF. CDR3 nucleotide sequence: TGCGCCAGCAGCTTAACAGACAGGGGCTCCTACAATGAGCAGTTCTTC. The chain employs TRBV5-1 and TRBJ2-1, with 8 positions matching TRBD1. Germline values: CDR1 SGHRS, CDR2 YFSETQ. This CDR3 has 16 amino acids. J was trimmed by 0 bases and V by 2 bases; bases with no gene match: 4. Looking up the rest from reference TRBV5-1 and TRBJ2-1 gives the full variable domain: KAGVTQTPRYLIKTRGQQVTLSCSPISGHRSVSWYQQTPGQGLQFLFEYFSETQRNKGNFPGRFSGRQFSNSRSEMNVSTLELGDSALYLCASSLTDRGSYNEQFFGPGTRLTVL.